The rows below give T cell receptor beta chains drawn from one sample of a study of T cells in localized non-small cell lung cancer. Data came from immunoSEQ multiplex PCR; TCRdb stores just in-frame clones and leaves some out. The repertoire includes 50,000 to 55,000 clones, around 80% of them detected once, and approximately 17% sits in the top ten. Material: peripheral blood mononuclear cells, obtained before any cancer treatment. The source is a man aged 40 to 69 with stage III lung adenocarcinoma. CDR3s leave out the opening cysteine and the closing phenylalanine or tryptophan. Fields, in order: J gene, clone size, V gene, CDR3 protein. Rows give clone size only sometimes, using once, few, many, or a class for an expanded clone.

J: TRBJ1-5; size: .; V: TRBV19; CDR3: ASSIKGPTVNQPQH
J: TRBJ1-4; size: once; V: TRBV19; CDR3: ASSSPGGKEKLF
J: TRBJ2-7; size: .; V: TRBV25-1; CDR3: ASSATPTVYEQY
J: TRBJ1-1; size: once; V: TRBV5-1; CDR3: ASSPRPGGADTEAF
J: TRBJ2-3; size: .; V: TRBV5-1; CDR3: ASSSSLLWTSSTDTQY
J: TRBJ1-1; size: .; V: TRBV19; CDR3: ASSIGITQGKAF
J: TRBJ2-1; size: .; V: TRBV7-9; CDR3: ASSDVAGVPEQF
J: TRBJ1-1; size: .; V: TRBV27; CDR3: AIKALSPRGTEAF
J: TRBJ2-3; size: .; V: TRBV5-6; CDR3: ASSSFGTSTDTQY
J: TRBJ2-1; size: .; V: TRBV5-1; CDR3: ASSLDQGAYNEQF
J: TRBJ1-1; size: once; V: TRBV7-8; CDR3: ASSSLMNTEAF
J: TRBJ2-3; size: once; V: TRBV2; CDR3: ASSERGDTQY
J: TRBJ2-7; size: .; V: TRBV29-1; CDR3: SVFSGGQEQY
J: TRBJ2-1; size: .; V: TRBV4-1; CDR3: ASSQDDGLLNEQF
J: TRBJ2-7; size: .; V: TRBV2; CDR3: ASSEASGGRYSYEQY
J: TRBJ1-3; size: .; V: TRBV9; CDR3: ASSSGQGAIGNTIY
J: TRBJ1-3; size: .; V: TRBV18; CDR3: ASSPSVGDSGNTIY
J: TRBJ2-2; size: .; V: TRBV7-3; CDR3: ASSSPWESTGELF
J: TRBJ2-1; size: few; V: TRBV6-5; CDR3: ASSYLNNEQF
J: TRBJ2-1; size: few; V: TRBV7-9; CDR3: ASSLAGDPYNEQF
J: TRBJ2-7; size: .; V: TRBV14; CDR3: ASSRSGAAYEQY
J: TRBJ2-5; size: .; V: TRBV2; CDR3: ASSEWLAGIETQY
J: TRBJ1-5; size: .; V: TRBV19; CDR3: ASSTKTGVYQPQH
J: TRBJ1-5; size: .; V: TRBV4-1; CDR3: ASSQEVAAGNQPQH
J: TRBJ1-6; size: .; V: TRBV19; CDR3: ASSIDGANSPLH
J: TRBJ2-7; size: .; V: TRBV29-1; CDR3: SVGQGTGEQY
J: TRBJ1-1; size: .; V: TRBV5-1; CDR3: ASSLEGTEAF
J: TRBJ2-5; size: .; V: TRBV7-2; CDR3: ASSLVAGGPETQY
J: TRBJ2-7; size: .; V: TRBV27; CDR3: ASSLSGGGAVYEQY